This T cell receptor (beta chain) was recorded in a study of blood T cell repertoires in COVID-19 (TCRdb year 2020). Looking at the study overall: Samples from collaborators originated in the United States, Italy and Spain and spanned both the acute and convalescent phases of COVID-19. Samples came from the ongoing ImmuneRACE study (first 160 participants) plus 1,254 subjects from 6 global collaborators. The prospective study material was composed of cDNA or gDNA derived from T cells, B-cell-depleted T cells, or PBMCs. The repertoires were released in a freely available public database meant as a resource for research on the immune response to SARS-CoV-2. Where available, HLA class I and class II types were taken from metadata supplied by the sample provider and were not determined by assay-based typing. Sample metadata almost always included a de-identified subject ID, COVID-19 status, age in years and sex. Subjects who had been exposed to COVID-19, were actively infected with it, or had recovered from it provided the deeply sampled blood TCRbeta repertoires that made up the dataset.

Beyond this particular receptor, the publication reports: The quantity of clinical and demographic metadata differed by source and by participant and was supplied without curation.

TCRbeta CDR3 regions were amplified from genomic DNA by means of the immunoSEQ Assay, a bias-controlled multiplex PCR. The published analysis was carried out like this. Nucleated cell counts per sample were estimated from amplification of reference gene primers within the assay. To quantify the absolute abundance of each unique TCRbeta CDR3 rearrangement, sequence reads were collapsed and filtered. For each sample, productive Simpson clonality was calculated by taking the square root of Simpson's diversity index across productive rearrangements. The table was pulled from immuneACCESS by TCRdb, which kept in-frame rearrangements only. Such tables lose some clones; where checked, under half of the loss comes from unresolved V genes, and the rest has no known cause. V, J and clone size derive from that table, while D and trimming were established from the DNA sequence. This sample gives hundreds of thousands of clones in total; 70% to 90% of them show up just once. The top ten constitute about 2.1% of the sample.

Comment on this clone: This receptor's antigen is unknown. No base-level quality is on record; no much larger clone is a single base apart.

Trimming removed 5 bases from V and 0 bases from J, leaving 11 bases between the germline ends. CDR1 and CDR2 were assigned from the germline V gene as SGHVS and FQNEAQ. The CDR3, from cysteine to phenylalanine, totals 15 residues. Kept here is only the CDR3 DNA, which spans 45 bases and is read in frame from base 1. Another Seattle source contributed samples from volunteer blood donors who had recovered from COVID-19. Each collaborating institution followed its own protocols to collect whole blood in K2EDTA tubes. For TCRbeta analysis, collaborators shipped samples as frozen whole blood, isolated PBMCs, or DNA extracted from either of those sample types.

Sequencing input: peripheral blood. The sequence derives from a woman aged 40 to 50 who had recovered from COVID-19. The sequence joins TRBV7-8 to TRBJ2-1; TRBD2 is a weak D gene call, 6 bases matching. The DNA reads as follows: TGTGCCAGCAGCGGGGCGGGATCCTCCTACAATGAGCAGTTCTTC. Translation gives CASSGAGSSYNEQFF.